This T cell receptor beta chain stems from a study of lymphopenia after photon versus proton radiotherapy. TCRdb's copy holds only in-frame clones and misses some; the assay was immunoSEQ multiplex PCR. The sample has 20,000 to 25,000 clones, 75% to 90% seen once; the top ten hold 11%. Concerning this clone: Its antigen is not known.

Study results and caveats: After the lymphocyte nadir, photon-treated repertoires showed oligoclonal expansion, especially of CD8+ Temra cells. Photon-treated patients lost naive T cells and TCR diversity; proton-treated stayed stable. Larger post-nadir TCR diversity loss correlated inversely with survival in deceased patients. Survival link was tested only in deceased patients; proton benefit remains a possibility.

V was pared by 0 bases and J by 2 bases, with 11 bases between. The CDR3 is made up of 16 amino acids. From germline, CDR1 is SGHRS and CDR2 YFSETQ. The sequence was obtained from an elderly man with esophageal cancer. Material: peripheral blood, obtained from a patient treated with proton-based radiotherapy. The chain couples TRBV5-1 to TRBJ2-2; maybe TRBD1 (6 bases). CDR3 in amino acids: CASSLAAGDNTGELFF. Here the CDR3 DNA reads TGCGCCAGCAGCTTGGCGGCAGGGGATAACACCGGGGAGCTGTTTTTT. The full variable domain, in which reference TRBV5-1 and TRBJ2-2 provide the parts outside the CDR3, is KAGVTQTPRYLIKTRGQQVTLSCSPISGHRSVSWYQQTPGQGLQFLFEYFSETQRNKGNFPGRFSGRQFSNSRSEMNVSTLELGDSALYLCASSLAAGDNTGELFFGEGSRLTVL.